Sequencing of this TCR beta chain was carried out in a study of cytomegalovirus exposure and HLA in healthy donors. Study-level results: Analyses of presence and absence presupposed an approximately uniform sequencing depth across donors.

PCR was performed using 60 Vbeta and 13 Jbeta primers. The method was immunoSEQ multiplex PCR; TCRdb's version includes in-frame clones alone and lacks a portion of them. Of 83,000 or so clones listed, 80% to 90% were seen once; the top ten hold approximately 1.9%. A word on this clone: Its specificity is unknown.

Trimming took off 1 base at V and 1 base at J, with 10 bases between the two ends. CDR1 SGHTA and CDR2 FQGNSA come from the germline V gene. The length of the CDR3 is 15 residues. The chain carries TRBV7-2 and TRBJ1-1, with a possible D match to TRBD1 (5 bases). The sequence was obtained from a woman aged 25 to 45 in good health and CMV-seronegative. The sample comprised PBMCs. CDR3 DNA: TGTGCCAGCAGCTTAGTACACGACAGGAACACTGAAGCTTTCTTT. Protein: CASSLVHDRNTEAFF.